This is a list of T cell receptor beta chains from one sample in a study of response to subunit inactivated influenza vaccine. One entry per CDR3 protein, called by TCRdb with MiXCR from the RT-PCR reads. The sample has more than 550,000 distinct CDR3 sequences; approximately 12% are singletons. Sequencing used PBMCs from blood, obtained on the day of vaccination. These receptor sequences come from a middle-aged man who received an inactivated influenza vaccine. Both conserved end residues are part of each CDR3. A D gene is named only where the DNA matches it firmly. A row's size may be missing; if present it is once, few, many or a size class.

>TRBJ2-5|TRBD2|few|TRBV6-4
TGTGCCAGCAGACGGACTAGCGGGACCCAAGAGACCCAGTACTTC
CASRRTSGTQETQYF
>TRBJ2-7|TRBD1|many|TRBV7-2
TGTGCCAGCAGCGCTCGACAGGGCTACGAGCAGTACTTC
CASSARQGYEQYF
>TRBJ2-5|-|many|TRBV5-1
TGCGCCAGCAGCTCGACGCAAGAGACCCAGTACTTC
CASSSTQETQYF
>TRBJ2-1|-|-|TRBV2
TGTGCCAGCAGTGAGGTTAAGGTCACCTCCTACAATGAGCAGTTCTTC
CASSEVKVTSYNEQFF
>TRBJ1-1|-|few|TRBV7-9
TGTGCCAGCAGCTTGGGGACGGTGGTTAACACTGAAGCTTTCTTT
CASSLGTVVNTEAFF
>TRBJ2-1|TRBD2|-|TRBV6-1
TGTGCCAGCAGTACCGCTAGCGGGGGTGGCAATGAGCAGTTCTTC
CASSTASGGGNEQFF
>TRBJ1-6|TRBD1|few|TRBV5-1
TGCGCCAGCAGCTTATTAGGGGGACAGGGGTTTAATTCACCCCTCCACTTT
CASSLLGGQGFNSPLHF
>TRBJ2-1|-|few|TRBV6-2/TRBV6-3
TGTGCCAGCAGACCACAACCAGCGGGTTCCCAATACGGTGAGCAGTTCTTC
CASRPQPAGSQYGEQFF
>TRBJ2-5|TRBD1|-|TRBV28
TGTGCCAGCAGGACCACCGGGACAGGGAGTTTGGTGGGAGAGACCCAGTACTTC
CASRTTGTGSLVGETQYF
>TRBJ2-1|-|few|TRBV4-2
TGTGCCAGCAGCTACAGGGTGGCGGGATACAATGAGCAGTTCTTC
CASSYRVAGYNEQFF
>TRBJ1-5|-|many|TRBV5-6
TGTGCCAGCAGCTTATTCGGTTCCACAATTCAGCCCCAGCATTTT
CASSLFGSTIQPQHF
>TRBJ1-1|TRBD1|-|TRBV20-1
TGCAGTGCTAGGGTTGGTGGGACAGCGAACACTGAAGCTTTCTTT
CSARVGGTANTEAFF
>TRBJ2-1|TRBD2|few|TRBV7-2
TGTGCCAGCAGCTTAGCCGGGACTAGCGGGAGTCATGAGCAGTTCTTC
CASSLAGTSGSHEQFF
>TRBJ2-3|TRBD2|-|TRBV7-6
TGTGCCAGCAGCTTAGCTAACGGGGGGGATACGCAGTATTTT
CASSLANGGDTQYF
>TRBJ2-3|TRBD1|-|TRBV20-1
TGCAGTGCTAGAGATGGGACAGCTAGCACAGATACGCAGTATTTT
CSARDGTASTDTQYF
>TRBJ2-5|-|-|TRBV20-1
TGCAGTGCTAGAGATCCGAACAGGGTATGGGAGACCCAGTACTTC
CSARDPNRVWETQYF
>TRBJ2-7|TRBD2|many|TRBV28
TGTGCCAGCAGTTTTGAGCGGGATAGTAGGGTCCCAATTCCTTCCTACGAGCAGTACTTC
CASSFERDSRVPIPSYEQYF
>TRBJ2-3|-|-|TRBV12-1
TGTGCCAGCAGCTTTGGGCTATCCGGAACCACAGATACGCAGTATTTT
CASSFGLSGTTDTQYF
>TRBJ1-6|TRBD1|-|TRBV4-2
TGTGCCAGCAGCCAAGCCCAGGGGGTCGTCTATAATTCACCCCTCCACTTT
CASSQAQGVVYNSPLHF
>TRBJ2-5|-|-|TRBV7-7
TGTGCTAGCAGCACCAATCGTCCCGAGACCCAGTACTTC
CASSTNRPETQYF
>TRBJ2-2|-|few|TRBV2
TGTGCCAGCTTTCCCCGGGACACCGCCGACACCGGGGAGCTGTTTTTT
CASFPRDTADTGELFF
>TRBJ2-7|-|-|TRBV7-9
TGTGCCAGCAGCCCTCTTACTACTCGGACCTACGAGCAGTACTTC
CASSPLTTRTYEQYF
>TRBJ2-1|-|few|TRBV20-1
TGCAGTGCCAGAGACATGAGGAGGGCCAAAACTATCAATGAGCAGTTCTTC
CSARDMRRAKTINEQFF
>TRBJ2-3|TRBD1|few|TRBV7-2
TGTGCCAGCAGCCCTAGCAGGGGGAATACAGATACGCAGTATTTT
CASSPSRGNTDTQYF
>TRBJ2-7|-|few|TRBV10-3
TGTGCCATCAGTGAGTCCGGCAGGCCCTCCAACGAGCAGTACTTC
CAISESGRPSNEQYF
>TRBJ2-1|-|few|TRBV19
TGTGCCAGTAGTTCACGGACAGACTACAATGAGCAGTTCTTC
CASSSRTDYNEQFF
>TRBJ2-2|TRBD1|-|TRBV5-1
TGCGCCAGCCAGGGACAGGGTGCCACCGGGGAGCTGTTTTTT
CASQGQGATGELFF
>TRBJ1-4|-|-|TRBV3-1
TGTGCCAGCAGCCAAGTGGGCCTCACCCGGGGTGAAAAACTGTTTTTT
CASSQVGLTRGEKLFF
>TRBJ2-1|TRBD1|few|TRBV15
TGTGCCACCAGCAGAGACCGGACAGGCTCCTACAATGAGCAGTTCTTC
CATSRDRTGSYNEQFF
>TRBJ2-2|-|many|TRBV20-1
TGCAGTGCCCCCCGAAGGGAGAACACCGGGGAGCTGTTTTTT
CSAPRRENTGELFF
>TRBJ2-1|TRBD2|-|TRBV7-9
TGTGCCAGCAGCCGACAGAGCGGGAGGACTGATGAGCAGTTCTTC
CASSRQSGRTDEQFF
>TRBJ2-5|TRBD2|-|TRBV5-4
TGTGCCAGCAGCTTGGTGGGGACTAGCGGGGGAGAGACCCAGTACTTC
CASSLVGTSGGETQYF
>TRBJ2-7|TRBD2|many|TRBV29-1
TGCAGCGTTGAAAACGCGGGGGAGGCGCAGTACTTC
CSVENAGEAQYF
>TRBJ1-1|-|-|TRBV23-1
TGCGCCAGCAGGACATTCGAGGTGAACACTGAAGCTTTCTTT
CASRTFEVNTEAFF
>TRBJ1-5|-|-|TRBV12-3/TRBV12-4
TGTGCCAGCAGTAACAGGGTTGGGGGGCCCCAGCATTTT
CASSNRVGGPQHF
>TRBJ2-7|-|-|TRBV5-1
TGCGCCAGCAGCTACCAGGGAGGAGAGCAGTACTTC
CASSYQGGEQYF
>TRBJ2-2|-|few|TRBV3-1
TGTGCCAGCAGCCCCACCCGGAACCCGGAGCTGTTTTTT
CASSPTRNPELFF
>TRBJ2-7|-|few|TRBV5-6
TGTGCCAGCAGCTTGGTAGAGAACTACGAGCAGTACTTC
CASSLVENYEQYF
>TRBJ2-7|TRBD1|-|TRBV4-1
TGCGCCAGCAGCCTAACGACAGGGTCATTTCAGGAGCAGTACTTC
CASSLTTGSFQEQYF
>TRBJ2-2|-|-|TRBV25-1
TGTGCCAGCAGTGGTCTCCCCACCGGGGAGCTGTTTTTT
CASSGLPTGELFF
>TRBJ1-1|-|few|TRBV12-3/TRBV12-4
TGTGCCAGCAGTTCCGCCCCGACGGCGATCACTGAAGCTTTCTTT
CASSSAPTAITEAFF
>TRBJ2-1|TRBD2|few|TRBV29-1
TGCAGCGTTGAATCCCGGCTAGCGGGAGGTGGGGAGCAGTTCTTC
CSVESRLAGGGEQFF